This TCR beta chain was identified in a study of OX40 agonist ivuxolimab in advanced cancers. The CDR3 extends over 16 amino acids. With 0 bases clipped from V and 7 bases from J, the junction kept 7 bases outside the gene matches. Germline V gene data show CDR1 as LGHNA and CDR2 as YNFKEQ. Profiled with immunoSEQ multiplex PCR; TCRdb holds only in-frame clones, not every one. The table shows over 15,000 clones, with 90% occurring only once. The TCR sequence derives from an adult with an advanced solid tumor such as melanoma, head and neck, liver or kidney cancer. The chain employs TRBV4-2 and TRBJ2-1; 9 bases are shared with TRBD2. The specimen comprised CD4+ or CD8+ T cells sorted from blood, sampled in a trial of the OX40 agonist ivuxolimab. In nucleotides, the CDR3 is TGTGCCAGCAGCCAAGATGGGCCTAGCGGGATGAATGAGCAGTTCTTC. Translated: CASSQDGPSGMNEQFF.